This record looks at one T cell receptor (beta chain) sequence and its context. This sample stems from a study of cytomegalovirus exposure and HLA in healthy donors. The PCR used 60 Vbeta and 13 Jbeta primers. Method: immunoSEQ multiplex PCR; TCRdb's copy keeps in-frame clones and lacks some. The data contain around 200,000 clones, roughly 77% of them seen just once; the ten biggest clones take up 2.5% to 4%. The sample consisted of PBMCs. This sequence originates from a woman aged 30 to 39 in good health and CMV-seropositive.

The CDR3 sequence: CSSREDPEAFF. DNA for the CDR3: TGCAGTTCCAGGGAAGACCCTGAAGCTTTCTTT. The chain joins TRBV20-1 to TRBJ1-1; the D gene is possibly TRBD1 (5 bases). The CDR3 totals 11 residues. Deletions cut 8 bases from V and 6 bases from J, with 13 bases between. CDR1 DFQATT and CDR2 SNEGSKA come from the germline V gene (reference sequence).